What follows are 21 T cell receptor beta chains derived from one specimen sequenced in a study of cytomegalovirus exposure and HLA in healthy donors. The assay was immunoSEQ multiplex PCR, and TCRdb's table has in-frame clones only and misses some. The data show 150,000 to 200,000 clones, roughly 82% seen once. Sequenced sample: PBMCs. Receptors were obtained from a young woman in good health and CMV-seronegative.

The rearrangement joins TRBV29-1 to TRBJ1-3; D gene unclear. Per the germline V gene, CDR1 is SQVTM and CDR2 is ANQGSEA. The ends were cut back, 6 bases at V and 1 base at J, with 13 bases in the middle. The CDR3 contains 14 residues. As DNA, the CDR3 is TGCAGCGTGTCCGGGGTGGGATCTGGAAACACCATATATTTT. It is translated as CSVSGVGSGNTIYF.

The chain carries TRBV27 and TRBJ2-2, with 7 bases matching TRBD2. The CDR3 extends over 15 amino acids. J lost 8 bases, V lost 7 bases, and 13 bases had no gene match. Germline-derived CDR1 and CDR2 are MNHEY and SMNVEV (reference sequence). The CDR3 DNA reads as TGTGCCAGCACCTTGGTTGCTTGGGGAGGGGGGGAGCTGTTTTTT. Translated, it gives CASTLVAWGGGELFF.

The chain recombines TRBV6-6 with TRBJ1-1; 8 bases are a match to TRBD1. The CDR3 totals 14 residues. The J segment lost 4 bases and the V segment lost 5 bases, leaving 6 bases of the junction unmatched. Looked up from germline, CDR1 is MNHNY and CDR2 is SVGAGI (reference sequence). Here the CDR3 reads CASSTGQGGTEAFF. CDR3 DNA: TGTGCCAGCAGTACCGGACAGGGTGGCACTGAAGCTTTCTTT.

The V and J genes are TRBV27 and TRBJ2-7; TRBD1 aligns across 8 bases. Trimming at V came to 0 bases and at J to 4 bases, leaving 8 bases not matched to a gene. The CDR3 runs 16 residues. Germline V gene lookup returns CDR1 MNHEY and CDR2 SMNVEV (reference sequence). The CDR3 spells CASSLSKWDRRYEQYF. In DNA form, the CDR3 reads TGTGCCAGCAGTTTATCGAAGTGGGACAGGAGATACGAGCAGTACTTC.

The CDR3 region has the DNA TGTGCCAGTAGTATAGCTTCTGGGGAGGACTATGGCTACACCTTC. Its translation: CASSIASGEDYGYTF. The rearrangement links TRBV19 to TRBJ1-2, with unresolved D. The germline V and J ends were trimmed by 1 base and 3 bases, with 12 bases remaining between them. The CDR3 contains 15 residues. Germline V lookup: CDR1 LNHDA, CDR2 SQIVND (reference sequence).

V gene TRBV10-3 combines with J gene TRBJ2-7; the match to TRBD2 covers 7 bases. The V segment lost 6 bases and the J segment 2 bases; nucleotides outside the gene matches: 7. The V gene's germline CDR1 is ENHRY and CDR2 SYGVKD. CDR3 length equals 14 residues. For the CDR3, the DNA is TGTGCCATCAGCGTTGGGGGGGTGACCTACGAGCAGTACTTC. Its protein product is CAISVGGVTYEQYF.

The V and J genes are TRBV4-2 and TRBJ1-1, with TRBD1 identical over 7 bases. V dropped 3 bases and J dropped 0; count of bases not matched to a gene: 4. CDR1 and CDR2 (germline): LGHNA, YNFKEQ. CDR3 length: 15 amino acids. The CDR3 DNA is TGTGCCAGCAGCCAGGCAGGGGGTATGAACACTGAAGCTTTCTTT. This gives the protein CASSQAGGMNTEAFF.

The chain joins TRBV27 to TRBJ2-1, with 9 bases aligning to TRBD2. The CDR3 extends over 20 amino acids. With 3 bases clipped from V and 0 bases from J, the junction kept 15 bases outside the gene matches. CDR1 is MNHEY, CDR2 SMNVEV, per germline (reference sequence). The CDR3 DNA is TGTGCCAGCAGTTTTTCTGATCGGCGGGAGGGCCCTAGCTCCTACAATGAGCAGTTCTTC. This codes for CASSFSDRREGPSSYNEQFF.

The CDR3 region is CASSQYQGSRNYGYTF. The CDR3 DNA follows: TGTGCCAGCAGCCAATACCAGGGGTCCAGAAACTATGGCTACACCTTC. The chain has TRBV14 and TRBJ1-2; TRBD1 might be the D (6 bases). This CDR3 spans 16 amino acids. Trimming left V 2 bases short and J 2 bases short, with 15 bases between. Germline V gene sequence: CDR1 SGHDN, CDR2 FVKESK. The full variable domain, rest sourced from reference TRBV14 and TRBJ1-2, is EAGVTQFPSHSVIEKGQTVTLRCDPISGHDNLYWYRRVMGKEIKFLLHFVKESKQDESGMPNNRFLAERTGGTYSTLKVQPAELEDSGVYFCASSQYQGSRNYGYTFGSGTRLTVV.

V and J are TRBV7-8 and TRBJ2-6, with a possible D match to TRBD1 (5 bases). CDR1 and CDR2 (germline): SGHVS, FQNEAQ. V was cut by 4 bases and J by 1 base, with 23 bases left in between. The CDR3 is made up of 20 amino acids. The CDR3 sequence is CASSSSKRDSPGSGANVLTF. CDR3 nucleotides: TGTGCCAGCAGCTCCTCAAAAAGAGACAGTCCCGGTTCTGGGGCCAACGTCCTGACTTTC.

V gene TRBV10-1 combines with J gene TRBJ2-3, with TRBD2 identical over 8 bases. The length of the CDR3 is 14 residues. With V trimmed by 8 bases and J by 0 bases, 4 bases remained unmatched. Per germline, CDR1 WNHNN and CDR2 SYGVQD (reference sequence). The CDR3 bases are TGCGCCAGCGGAAGCGGGGGTAGCACAGATACGCAGTATTTT. It translates to CASGSGGSTDTQYF.

The chain recombines TRBV6-5 with TRBJ2-7, with TRBD2 matching over 9 bases. This CDR3 spans 16 amino acids. Trimming took 2 bases from V and 3 from J; bases not matched to a gene: 8. Germline V gene lookup returns CDR1 MNHEY and CDR2 SVGAGI. The CDR3 sequence: CASSYGVAGGLYEQYF. The CDR3 DNA follows: TGTGCCAGCAGTTACGGGGTGGCGGGAGGGCTCTACGAGCAGTACTTC.

This chain links TRBV19 with TRBJ1-6; no clear D. The CDR3 totals 13 residues. CDR1 LNHDA and CDR2 SQIVND come from the germline V gene (reference sequence). Trimming shortened V by 5 bases and J by 4 bases, and 6 bases separated the two germline ends. The CDR3 loop reads CASSAKYNSPLHF. The CDR3, as DNA: TGTGCCAGTAGTGCGAAATATAATTCACCCCTCCACTTT.

The genes are TRBV11-1 and TRBJ2-7; D might be TRBD1 (6 bases). The V and J ends lost 5 bases and 6 bases respectively, with 26 bases between them. CDR1 SGHAT and CDR2 FQDESV come from the germline V gene (reference sequence). CDR3 length equals 17 residues. The CDR3 region is CASSVGDILNVAGEQYF. The DNA for the CDR3 is TGTGCCAGCAGCGTCGGGGACATTCTGAACGTGGCAGGCGAGCAGTACTTC. Supplemented by reference TRBV11-1 and TRBJ2-7, the full variable domain reads EAEVAQSPRYKITEKSQAVAFWCDPISGHATLYWYRQILGQGPELLVQFQDESVVDDSQLPKDRFSAERLKGVDSTLKIQPAELGDSAMYLCASSVGDILNVAGEQYFGPGTRLTVT.

The V and J genes are TRBV10-3 and TRBJ2-1; 8 bases agree with TRBD2. Unmatched junction bases numbered 10, after V lost 11 bases and J lost 10 bases. CDR3 length: 12 residues. Per germline, CDR1 ENHRY and CDR2 SYGVKD. The CDR3 DNA sequence: TGTGCCTCAATCGGGGGGGGATCGGAGCAGTTCTTC. It yields the protein CASIGGGSEQFF.

The chain uses TRBV30 and TRBJ2-3; 9 bases map to TRBD2. After removal of 4 bases from V and 5 bases from J, the junction contained 7 bases not matched to a gene. The CDR3 runs to 14 residues. Germline V CDR1 and CDR2: GTSNPN, SVGIG (reference sequence). The CDR3 DNA is TGTGCCTGGACTAGCGGGACCCGGGGAGATACGCAGTATTTT. Translating it yields CAWTSGTRGDTQYF.

V gene TRBV28 combines with J gene TRBJ2-2, with D possibly TRBD2 on 5 matching bases. CDR1 and CDR2 (germline): MDHEN, SYDVKM. The length of the CDR3 is 16 residues. Trimming left V 5 bases short and J 5 bases short, with 18 bases between. CDR3 DNA: TGTGCCAGCAGTCGGGCGACCGGCGAGGGAACCGGGGAGCTGTTTTTT. As protein: CASSRATGEGTGELFF.

The V and J genes are TRBV7-3 and TRBJ1-6; D unresolved. Trimming removed 2 bases at V and 0 bases at J, with 11 bases between. CDR1 and CDR2 (germline): SGHTA, FQGTGA. The CDR3 spans 17 residues. The CDR3 reads CASSLGVGSSYNSPLHF. As DNA, the CDR3 is TGTGCCAGCAGCTTAGGCGTAGGGAGCTCCTATAATTCACCCCTCCACTTT.

This clone has a count of ten or more. The rearrangement joins TRBV7-2 to TRBJ2-5, with 8 bases that match TRBD1. Germline values: CDR1 SGHTA, CDR2 FQGNSA. This CDR3 region has 13 residues. V trimming: 6 bases; J trimming: 5 bases; junction bases outside the gene matches: 5. The CDR3 region has the DNA TGTGCCAGCAGTCGACAGGGGAGCGAGACCCAGTACTTC. It codes for CASSRQGSETQYF.

This clone was picked up one time. The chain is built from TRBV5-1 and TRBJ2-5; D gene ambiguous. Germline loops: CDR1 SGHRS, CDR2 YFSETQ. The CDR3 covers 13 residues. Trimming stripped 4 bases from V and 5 bases from J, with 12 bases between. CDR3 in amino acids: CASSHRLEETQYF. The DNA for the CDR3 is TGCGCCAGCAGCCATCGACTCGAGGAGACCCAGTACTTC.

This clone occurred once. CDR3 in DNA: TGTGCCACCGCTCTAGCGGGAGCGGTCGAGCAGTACTTC. Its protein product is CATALAGAVEQYF. The genes are TRBV10-3 and TRBJ2-7, with 10 nucleotides matching TRBD2. The CDR3 runs to 13 residues. The germline V gene has CDR1 ENHRY and CDR2 SYGVKD. V was pared by 10 bases and J by 6 bases, with 9 bases of the junction left unmatched.